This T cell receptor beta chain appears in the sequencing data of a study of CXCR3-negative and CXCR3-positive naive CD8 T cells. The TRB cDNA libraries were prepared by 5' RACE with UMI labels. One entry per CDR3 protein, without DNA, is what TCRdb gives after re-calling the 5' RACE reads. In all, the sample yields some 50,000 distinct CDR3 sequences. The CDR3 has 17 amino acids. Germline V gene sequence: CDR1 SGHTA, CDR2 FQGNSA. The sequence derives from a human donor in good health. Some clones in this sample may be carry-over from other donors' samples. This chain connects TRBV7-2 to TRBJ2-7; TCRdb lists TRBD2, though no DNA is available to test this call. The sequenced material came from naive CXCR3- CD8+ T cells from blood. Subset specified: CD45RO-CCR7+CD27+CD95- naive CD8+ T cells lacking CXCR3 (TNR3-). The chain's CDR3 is CASGPGGGLAGEDEQYF.